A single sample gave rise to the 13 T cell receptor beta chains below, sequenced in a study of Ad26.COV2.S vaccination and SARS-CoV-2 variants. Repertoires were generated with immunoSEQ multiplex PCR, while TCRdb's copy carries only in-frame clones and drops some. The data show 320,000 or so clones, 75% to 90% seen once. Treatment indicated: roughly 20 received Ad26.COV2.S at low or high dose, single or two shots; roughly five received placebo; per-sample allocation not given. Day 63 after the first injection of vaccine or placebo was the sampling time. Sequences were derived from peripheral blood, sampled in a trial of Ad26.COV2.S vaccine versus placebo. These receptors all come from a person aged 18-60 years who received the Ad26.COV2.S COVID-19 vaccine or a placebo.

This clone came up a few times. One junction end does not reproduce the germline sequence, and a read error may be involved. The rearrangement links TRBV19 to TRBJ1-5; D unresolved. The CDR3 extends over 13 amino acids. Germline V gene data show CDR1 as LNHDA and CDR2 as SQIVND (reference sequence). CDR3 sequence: CASTSPLSQAQHF. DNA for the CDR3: TGTGCCAGTACCTCACCCCTGAGTCAGGCCCAGCATTTT.

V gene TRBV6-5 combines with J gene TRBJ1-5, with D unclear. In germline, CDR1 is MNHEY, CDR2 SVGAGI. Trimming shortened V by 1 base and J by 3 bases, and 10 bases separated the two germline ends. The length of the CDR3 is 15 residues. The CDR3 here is CASSYYGLPNQPQHF. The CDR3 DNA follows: TGTGCCAGCAGTTACTACGGGCTCCCCAATCAGCCCCAGCATTTT.

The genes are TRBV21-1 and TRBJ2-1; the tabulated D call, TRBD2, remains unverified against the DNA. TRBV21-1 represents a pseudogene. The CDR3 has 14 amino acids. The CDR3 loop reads CARGGLGAYNEQFF. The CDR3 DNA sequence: TGTGCCAGGGGGGGACTAGGTGCATACAATGAGCAGTTCTTC.

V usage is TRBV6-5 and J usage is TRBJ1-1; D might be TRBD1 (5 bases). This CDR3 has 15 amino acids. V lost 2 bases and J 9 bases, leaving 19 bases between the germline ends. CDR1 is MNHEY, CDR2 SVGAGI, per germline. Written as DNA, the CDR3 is TGTGCCAGCAGTTACCTTGTTTCCACGGGGGATCAAGCTTTCTTT. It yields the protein CASSYLVSTGDQAFF.

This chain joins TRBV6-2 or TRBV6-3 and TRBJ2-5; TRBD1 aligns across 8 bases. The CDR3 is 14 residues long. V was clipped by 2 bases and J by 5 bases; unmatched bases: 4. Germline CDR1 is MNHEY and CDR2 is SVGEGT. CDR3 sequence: CASSYRQGWETQYF. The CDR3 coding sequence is TGTGCCAGCAGTTACAGACAGGGGTGGGAGACCCAGTACTTC.

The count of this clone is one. The CDR3 region has the DNA TGCGCCAGCAGCCCTGACCAATGGGGCACAGATACGCAGTATTTT. Translating it yields CASSPDQWGTDTQYF. The chain recombines TRBV4-3 with TRBJ2-3; no reliable D call. The CDR3 sequence is 15 residues long. Germline CDR1 and CDR2: LGHNA and YSLEER. Trimming removed 4 bases at V and 1 base at J, with 12 bases between.

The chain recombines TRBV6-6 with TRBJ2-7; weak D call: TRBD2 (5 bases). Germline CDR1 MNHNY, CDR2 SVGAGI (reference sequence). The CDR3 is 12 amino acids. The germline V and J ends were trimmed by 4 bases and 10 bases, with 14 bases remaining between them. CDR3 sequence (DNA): TGTGCCAGCAGTTCCGGACTCTCCATACAGTACGTC. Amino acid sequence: CASSSGLSIQYV.

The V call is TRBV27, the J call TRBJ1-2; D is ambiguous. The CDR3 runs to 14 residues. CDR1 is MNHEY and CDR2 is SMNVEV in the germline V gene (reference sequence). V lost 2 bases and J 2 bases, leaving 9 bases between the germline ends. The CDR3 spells CASSLLGGNYGYTF. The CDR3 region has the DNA TGTGCCAGCAGTTTACTGGGAGGGAACTATGGCTACACCTTC.

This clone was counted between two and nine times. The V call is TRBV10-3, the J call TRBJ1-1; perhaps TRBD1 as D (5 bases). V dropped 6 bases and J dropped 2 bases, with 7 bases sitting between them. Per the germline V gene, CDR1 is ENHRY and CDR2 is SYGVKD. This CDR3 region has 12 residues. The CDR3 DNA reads TGTGCCATCAGAGGGGTTAACACTGAAGCTTTCTTT. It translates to CAIRGVNTEAFF.

The DNA of the CDR3 is TGTGCCAGCAGCATACGGGACACACCTAAGGGCTACACCTTC. Translating it yields CASSIRDTPKGYTF. The chain employs TRBV5-6 and TRBJ1-2; D perhaps matches TRBD1 (6 bases). V dropped 4 bases and J dropped 8 bases, with 18 bases sitting between them. This CDR3 is 14 amino acids long. Germline CDR1 and CDR2: SGHDT and YYEEEE.

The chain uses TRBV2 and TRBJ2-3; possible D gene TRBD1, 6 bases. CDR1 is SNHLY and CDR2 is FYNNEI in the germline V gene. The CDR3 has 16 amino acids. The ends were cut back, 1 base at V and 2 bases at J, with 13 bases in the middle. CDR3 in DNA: TGTGCCAGCAGTGAAGTTTCGACAGGCTACACAGATACGCAGTATTTT. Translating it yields CASSEVSTGYTDTQYF.

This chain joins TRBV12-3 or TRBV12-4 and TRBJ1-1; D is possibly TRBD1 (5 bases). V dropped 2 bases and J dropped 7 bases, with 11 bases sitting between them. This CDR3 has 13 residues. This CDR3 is CASSLRDRGEAFF. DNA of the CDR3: TGTGCCAGCAGTTTAAGGGACCGAGGTGAAGCTTTCTTT.

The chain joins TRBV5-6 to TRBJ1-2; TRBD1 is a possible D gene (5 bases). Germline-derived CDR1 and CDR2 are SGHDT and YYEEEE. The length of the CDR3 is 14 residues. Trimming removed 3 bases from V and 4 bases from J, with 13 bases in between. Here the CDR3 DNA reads TGTGCCAGCAGCTCCGGGACTAAAGTCTATGGCTACACCTTC. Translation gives CASSSGTKVYGYTF.